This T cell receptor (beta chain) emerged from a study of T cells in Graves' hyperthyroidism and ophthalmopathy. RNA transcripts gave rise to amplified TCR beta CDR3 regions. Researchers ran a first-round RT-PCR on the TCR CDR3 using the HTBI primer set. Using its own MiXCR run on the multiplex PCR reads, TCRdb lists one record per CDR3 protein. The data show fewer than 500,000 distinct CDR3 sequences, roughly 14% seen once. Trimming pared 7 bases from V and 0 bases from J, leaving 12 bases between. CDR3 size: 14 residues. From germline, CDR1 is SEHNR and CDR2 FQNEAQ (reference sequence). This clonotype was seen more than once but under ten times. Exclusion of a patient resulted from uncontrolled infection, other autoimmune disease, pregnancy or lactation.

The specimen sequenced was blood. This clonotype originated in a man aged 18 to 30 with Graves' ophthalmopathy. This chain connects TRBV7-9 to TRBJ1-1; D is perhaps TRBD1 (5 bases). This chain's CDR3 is CASTPVGVNTEAFF. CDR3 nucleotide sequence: TGTGCCAGCACCCCGGTGGGGGTGAACACTGAAGCTTTCTTT. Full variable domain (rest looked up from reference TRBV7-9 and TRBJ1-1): DTGVSQNPRHKITKRGQNVTFRCDPISEHNRLYWYRQTLGQGPEFLTYFQNEAQLEKSRLLSDRFSAERPKGSFSTLEIQRTEQGDSAMYLCASTPVGVNTEAFFGQGTRLTVV.